This T cell receptor beta chain came from a study of vaccination and CD4 T cells after COVID-19. Across the whole study: The convalescents, six males and four females, included two who were Hispanic. Blood was drawn a median roughly 79 days post second dose, range 14 to 241.

For this clonotype: Its specificity is not known.

Oncomine TCR Beta short-read sequencing was applied to DNA from cultured CD4+ T cells. Via MiXCR, TCRdb re-called the PCR reads, giving one row per CDR3 protein. This table holds 6,000 to 7,500 distinct CDR3 sequences, around 48% found once. Germline V gene sequence: CDR1 SGHTA, CDR2 FQGNSA. V trimming: 5 bases; J trimming: 4 bases; junction bases outside the gene matches: 17. This CDR3 is 18 amino acids long. The study, taken as a whole, reports: Convalescent patients displayed a median around 88% of reactive clones emerging only post-vaccination.

This sample's treatment: approximately nine-day PBMC culture with coronavirus spike peptide pools or control peptides (ViraFEST assay). Researchers collected the unexposed donor's CD4+ T cells before the COVID-19 pandemic (2011-2018). In the ViraFEST assay, peptide-pool expansion preceded TCR sequencing of expanded clonotypes. The sample comprised CD4+ T cells from blood, cultured in vitro. This receptor was obtained from a human donor in good health. The chain links TRBV7-2 to TRBJ2-3; 8 bases are shared with TRBD2. CDR3 DNA: TGTGCCAGCAGCCACTACCCCGGGACTAGATTCCGTCCAGATACGCAGTATTTT. Amino acids: CASSHYPGTRFRPDTQYF.